Many counts were recorded for the clone carrying this T cell receptor beta chain. As yet, its antigen is unknown. MiXCR was run by TCRdb on the reads, yielding one entry per CDR3 protein. The sample consists of approximately 140,000 distinct CDR3 sequences, 7% to 10% of them appearing once. This sample stems from a study of T cell repertoires in cytomegalovirus infection. Whole-study context: Indicated by public TCR beta signatures were CMV infection and matching HLA type. Whole-study results and caveats: Predominance within the ex vivo response was attributable to HLA-C-restricted CMV-specific TCR beta clonotypes.

Germline CDR1 and CDR2: KGHSH and LQKENI. There are 17 residues in the CDR3. The ends were cut back, 2 bases at V and 0 bases at J, with 16 bases in the middle. V and J are TRBV18 and TRBJ1-1; D remains ambiguous. This receptor was taken from a human donor in good health (CMV status not recorded). Some clones in this sample may be carry-over from other donors' samples. The sample comprised PBMCs. The CDR3 region has the DNA TGTGCCAGCTCACCAAGAGCGCCCAGCATATTGAACACTGAAGCTTTCTTT. This encodes CASSPRAPSILNTEAFF.